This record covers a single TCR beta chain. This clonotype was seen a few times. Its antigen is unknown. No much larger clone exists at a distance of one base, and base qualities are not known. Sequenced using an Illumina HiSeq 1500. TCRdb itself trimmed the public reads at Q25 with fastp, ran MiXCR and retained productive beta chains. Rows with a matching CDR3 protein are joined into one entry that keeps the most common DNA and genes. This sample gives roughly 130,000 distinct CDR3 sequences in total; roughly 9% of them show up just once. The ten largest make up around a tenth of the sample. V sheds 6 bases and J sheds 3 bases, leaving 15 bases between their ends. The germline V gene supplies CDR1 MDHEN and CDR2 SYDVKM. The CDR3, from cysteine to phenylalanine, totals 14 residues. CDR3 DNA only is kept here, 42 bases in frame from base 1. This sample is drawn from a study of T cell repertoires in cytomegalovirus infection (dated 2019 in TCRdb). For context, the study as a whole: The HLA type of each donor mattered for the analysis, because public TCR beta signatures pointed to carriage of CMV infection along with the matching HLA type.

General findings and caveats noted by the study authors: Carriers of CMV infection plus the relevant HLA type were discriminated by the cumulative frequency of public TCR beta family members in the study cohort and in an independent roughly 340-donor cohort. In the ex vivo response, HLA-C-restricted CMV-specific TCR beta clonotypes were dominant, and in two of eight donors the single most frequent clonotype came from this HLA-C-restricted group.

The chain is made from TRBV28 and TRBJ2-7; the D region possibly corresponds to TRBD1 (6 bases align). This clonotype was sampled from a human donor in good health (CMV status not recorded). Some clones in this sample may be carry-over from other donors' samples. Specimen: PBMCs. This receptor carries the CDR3 CASSQQGPSYEQYF. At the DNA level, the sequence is TGTGCCAGCAGCCAACAGGGCCCCAGCTACGAGCAGTACTTC.